The clone carrying this T cell receptor beta chain was recorded many times. The antigen is not known. These data originate in a study of CD8 T cells in ankylosing spondylitis. Study conclusions and caveats: Reports of some motif variants in reactive arthritis synovial fluid and blood predate this one.

In germline, CDR1 is MNHEY, CDR2 SVGAGI. This CDR3 spans 14 amino acids. Trimming pared 0 bases from V and 2 bases from J, leaving 8 bases between. TCRdb fed the 5' RACE reads into MiXCR, producing one record per CDR3 protein. Here the sample spans fewer than 250,000 distinct CDR3 sequences, roughly 10% being singletons. This receptor was identified in a male donor with ankylosing spondylitis or in good health (not recorded which). The chain recombines TRBV6-5 with TRBJ2-7, with a possible D match to TRBD2 (5 bases). Sequenced sample: blood, either unsorted or a sorted T cell fraction (not recorded which). CDR3 sequence (DNA): TGTGCCAGCAGTTACTCGGGGAGAACCTACGAGCAGTACTTC. This codes for CASSYSGRTYEQYF.